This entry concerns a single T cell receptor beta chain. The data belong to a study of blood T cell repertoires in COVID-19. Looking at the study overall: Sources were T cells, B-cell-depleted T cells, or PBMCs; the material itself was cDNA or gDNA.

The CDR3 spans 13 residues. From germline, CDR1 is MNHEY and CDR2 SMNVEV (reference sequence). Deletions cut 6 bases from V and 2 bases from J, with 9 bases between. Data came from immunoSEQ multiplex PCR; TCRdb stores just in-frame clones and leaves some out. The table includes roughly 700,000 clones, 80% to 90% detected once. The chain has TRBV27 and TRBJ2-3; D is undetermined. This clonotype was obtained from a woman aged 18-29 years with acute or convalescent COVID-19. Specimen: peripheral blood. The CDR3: CASRLLNTDTQYF. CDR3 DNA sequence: TGTGCCAGCAGACTCCTGAACACAGATACGCAGTATTTT.